This T cell receptor (beta chain) came from a study of tumor and adjacent non-tumor tissue in lung cancer. The template was RNA from unsorted bulk tissue. Turning to this clonotype: Its antigen is unknown. Since the CDR3 does not end with the conserved phenylalanine or tryptophan, this likely comes from a read error. No DNA is shown, since the ends of the CDR3 on it are uncertain; the CDR3 is the one TCRdb lists.

The library came from three nested PCR rounds adapted from ARM-PCR protocols. TCRdb re-derived calls from the multiplex PCR reads in MiXCR, one entry per CDR3 protein. The sample shows 120,000 or so distinct CDR3 sequences, 75% to 90% of them seen only once. Study-wide findings and caveats: Top 100 clones took a larger repertoire share in normal lung. Compared with tumor, normal lung showed significantly lower TCR diversity.

From its first to its last residue, the CDR3 has 13 amino acids. Looked up from germline, CDR1 is SQVTM and CDR2 is ANQGSEA. The sample taken for sequencing was lung tumor tissue. This sequence joins TRBV29-1 and TRBJ2-5. The sequence derives from a man between 65 and 85 years old with non-small cell lung cancer. The CDR3 here is CSVAVRFQETQNL.